This T cell receptor (beta chain) stems from a study of esophageal squamous cell carcinoma under preoperative chemotherapy. Study-wide context: Samples included peripheral blood T cells as well as tumor-infiltrating lymphocytes.

Worth noting for this clonotype: The antigen is undetermined.

Study-level points and caveats: Paclitaxel-nedaplatin therapy caused immediate, substantial clonotype frequency changes. Post-treatment tumor-infiltrating lymphocytes appeared partly derived from peripheral T cells migrating into the tumor.

Time point meaning: after preoperative PTX-NDP chemotherapy. Preoperative chemotherapy with paclitaxel-nedaplatin was given to patients before surgery. TCRdb re-called the PCR reads with MiXCR, one entry per CDR3 protein. The repertoire includes around 30,000 distinct CDR3 sequences, around 50% of them detected once, and about 23% sits in the top ten. The CDR3 is made up of 17 amino acids. Germline V gene sequence: CDR1 SGHTA, CDR2 FQGNSA. This specimen was collected from a patient given preoperative chemotherapy. The TCR originated in a human donor with esophageal squamous cell carcinoma. The donor label of this sample is uncertain. The rearrangement joins TRBV7-2 to TRBJ2-4; TRBD1 matches at 8 bases. The J call may be mistaken, given a closer DNA end match to TRBJ2-5. In DNA, the CDR3 is TGTGCCAGCAGCTTAACCGGGACAGGCGGCGACAAAGAGACCCAGTACTTC. This translates into CASSLTGTGGDKETQYF.